This is a list of T cell receptor beta chains from one sample in a study of T cells in Graves' hyperthyroidism and ophthalmopathy. Each CDR3 protein gets one entry after TCRdb re-called the multiplex PCR reads with MiXCR. The sample shows hundreds of thousands of distinct CDR3 sequences, roughly 40% of them seen only once. The sequenced material came from blood. These receptors originate from a man in his late teens or twenties with Graves' hyperthyroidism. The CDR3 runs from the conserved cysteine through the conserved F or W. D genes are given only for firm matches. Clone size is given for some rows only: seen once, a few or many times, or a class if the clone is expanded.

CDR3aa,CDR3nt,j_gene,abundance,d_gene,v_gene
CASSITRGYEQYF,TGTGCCAGTAGTATAACCAGGGGCTACGAGCAGTACTTC,TRBJ2-7,few,NA,TRBV19
CASSLGAATSGFTGELFF,TGTGCCAGCAGCTTGGGTGCCGCTACTAGCGGATTCACCGGGGAGCTGTTTTTT,TRBJ2-2,few,TRBD2,TRBV7-6
CSVAGGSGQPQHF,TGCAGCGTCGCAGGGGGGTCAGGGCAGCCCCAGCATTTT,TRBJ1-5,many,TRBD1,TRBV29-1
CASSFLRETQYF,TGCGCCAGCAGCTTCCTAAGAGAGACCCAGTACTTC,TRBJ2-5,few,NA,TRBV5-1
CSASVGGQETQYF,TGCAGTGCTAGTGTGGGGGGCCAAGAGACCCAGTACTTC,TRBJ2-5,NA,NA,TRBV20-1
CATSRDPGTGELFF,TGTGCCACCAGCAGAGATCCGGGGACAGGGGAGCTGTTTTTT,TRBJ2-2,NA,NA,TRBV15
CAISPDRDRPVNTEAFF,TGTGCCATCAGTCCCGACCGGGACAGACCTGTGAACACTGAAGCTTTCTTT,TRBJ1-1,NA,TRBD1,TRBV10-3
CSVEAQGEMNTEAFF,TGCAGCGTTGAAGCCCAGGGGGAAATGAACACTGAAGCTTTCTTT,TRBJ1-1,many,TRBD1,TRBV29-1
CASTNREADNYGYTF,TGTGCCAGCACTAACCGGGAAGCAGATAACTATGGCTACACCTTC,TRBJ1-2,NA,NA,TRBV5-6
CASSQESSSGYGYTF,TGTGCCAGCAGCCAAGAATCATCGTCTGGCTATGGCTACACCTTC,TRBJ1-2,NA,NA,TRBV25-1
CASSFGVHKQYF,TGTGCCAGCAGCTTTGGAGTCCACAAGCAGTACTTC,TRBJ2-7,NA,NA,TRBV7-9
CSVRGQIFDTIYF,TGCAGTGTTAGAGGGCAGATTTTTGACACCATATATTTT,TRBJ1-3,once,NA,TRBV20-1
CASSLVTGTGVETEAFF,TGCGCCAGCAGCTTGGTGACCGGGACAGGGGTCGAAACTGAAGCTTTCTTT,TRBJ1-1,few,TRBD1,TRBV5-1
CSVEVELAGVAGELFF,TGCAGCGTTGAAGTGGAACTAGCGGGAGTTGCCGGGGAGCTGTTTTTT,TRBJ2-2,many,TRBD2,TRBV29-1
CASSRGRRNFNYGYTF,TGTGCCAGCAGCCGGGGACGGCGAAACTTTAACTATGGCTACACCTTC,TRBJ1-2,NA,NA,TRBV7-9
CASSVDVFPYEQYF,TGTGCCAGCAGCGTAGATGTGTTTCCCTACGAGCAGTACTTC,TRBJ2-7,NA,NA,TRBV9
CASSIDSGGSYEQYF,TGTGCCAGTAGTATAGACTCCGGGGGCTCCTACGAGCAGTACTTC,TRBJ2-7,few,NA,TRBV19
CASSNGRARGYGYTF,TGTGCCAGCAGCAACGGTAGGGCGAGGGGCTATGGCTACACCTTC,TRBJ1-2,NA,NA,TRBV7-9
CAWSVPGGRDLTYEQYF,TGTGCCTGGAGTGTACCAGGGGGCCGCGACCTCACCTACGAGCAGTACTTC,TRBJ2-7,NA,TRBD1,TRBV25-1
CASSALPGLAAYEQYF,TGTGCCAGCAGTGCACTGCCGGGACTAGCCGCGTACGAGCAGTACTTC,TRBJ2-7,few,TRBD2,TRBV6-5
CASSLGRVAGNQPQHF,TGTGCCAGCAGCTTAGGGCGGGTTGCGGGCAATCAGCCCCAGCATTTT,TRBJ1-5,many,NA,TRBV7-8
CASSLFRIKAGNTIYF,TGTGCCAGCAGCCTCTTTCGGATCAAAGCTGGAAACACCATATATTTT,TRBJ1-3,NA,NA,TRBV7-2
CASSGDRGYGYTF,TGTGCCAGCAGCGGGGACAGGGGATATGGCTACACCTTC,TRBJ1-2,many,TRBD1,TRBV5-6
CASSIYRDTGHTF,TGTGCCAGTAGTATCTACCGGGACACAGGTCACACCTTC,TRBJ1-2,many,NA,TRBV19
CASSPEAGGMNTEAFF,TGCGCCAGCAGCCCCGAGGCGGGGGGGATGAACACTGAAGCTTTCTTT,TRBJ1-1,NA,NA,TRBV7-2
CASSPEYRGIAFF,TGTGCCAGCAGCCCGGAGTACAGGGGGATAGCTTTCTTT,TRBJ1-1,NA,TRBD1,TRBV5-8
CASSLEDRGKFRTEAFF,TGCGCCAGCAGCTTGGAGGACAGGGGGAAGTTTCGGACTGAAGCTTTCTTT,TRBJ1-1,NA,TRBD1,TRBV5-1
CASSFPGRGSNQPQHF,TGTGCCAGCAGTTTCCCCGGCCGAGGGAGCAATCAGCCCCAGCATTTT,TRBJ1-5,few,NA,TRBV6-6
CASSPTSPSQSYEQYF,TGTGCCAGCAGCCCAACCTCCCCGAGCCAGTCCTACGAGCAGTACTTC,TRBJ2-7,NA,NA,TRBV7-9
CSARETVKNTIYF,TGCAGTGCTAGAGAAACAGTGAAGAACACCATATATTTT,TRBJ1-3,many,NA,TRBV20-1
CASSIATETYEQYF,TGTGCCAGTAGTATTGCAACAGAAACCTACGAGCAGTACTTC,TRBJ2-7,few,NA,TRBV19
CASSIQASRDEKLFF,TGTGCCAGCAGCATCCAGGCTTCGAGGGATGAAAAACTGTTTTTT,TRBJ1-4,NA,NA,TRBV2
CASSVGGGANVLTF,TGTGCCAGCAGCGTAGGTGGTGGGGCCAACGTCCTGACTTTC,TRBJ2-6,many,NA,TRBV9
CASGLVPPSLTGAPQHF,TGTGCTAGTGGTTTGGTACCCCCGAGTCTGACCGGGGCGCCCCAGCATTTT,TRBJ1-5,NA,NA,TRBV12-5
CASSEGGLKQPQHF,TGTGCCAGCAGTGAAGGGGGGCTCAAACAGCCCCAGCATTTT,TRBJ1-5,few,NA,TRBV6-6
CASSVGTRGYTF,TGTGCCAGCAGCGTAGGGACGCGGGGCTACACCTTC,TRBJ1-2,many,NA,TRBV9
CASSGTGGGMYEQYF,TGTGCCAGCAGCGGAACAGGGGGCGGGATGTACGAGCAGTACTTC,TRBJ2-7,NA,TRBD1,TRBV9
CASTEQGEEKLFF,TGTGCCAGCACGGAACAGGGTGAGGAAAAACTGTTTTTT,TRBJ1-4,NA,NA,TRBV25-1
CASSYAQANTEAFF,TGTGCCAGCAGTTACGCCCAGGCGAACACTGAAGCTTTCTTT,TRBJ1-1,NA,NA,TRBV6-5
CASSPPGAGANVLTF,TGTGCCAGCAGCCCCCCGGGCGCTGGGGCCAACGTCCTGACTTTC,TRBJ2-6,few,NA,TRBV7-9
CASSASVGGETEAFF,TGTGCCAGCAGTGCCTCCGTGGGGGGAGAAACTGAAGCTTTCTTT,TRBJ1-1,many,NA,TRBV6-4
CASSLGGQDRVNGYTF,TGTGCCAGCAGCTTAGGCGGGCAGGACAGGGTCAATGGCTACACCTTC,TRBJ1-2,many,TRBD1,TRBV7-9
CSARDHGGGAHEQYF,TGCAGTGCTAGAGATCATGGCGGGGGGGCCCACGAGCAGTACTTC,TRBJ2-7,NA,TRBD2,TRBV20-1
CSATGTFNEKLFF,TGCAGTGCAACCGGGACGTTTAATGAAAAACTGTTTTTT,TRBJ1-4,many,NA,TRBV20-1
CASSVDGEGLDGYTF,TGTGCCAGCAGCGTAGATGGTGAGGGACTCGATGGCTACACCTTC,TRBJ1-2,NA,NA,TRBV9